The clone carrying this T cell receptor beta chain was seen ten or more times. The entry originates in a study of T cells in Graves' hyperthyroidism and ophthalmopathy. Germline-derived CDR1 and CDR2 are KGHSH and LQKENI. V lost 6 bases and J lost 4, with 12 bases in between. The CDR3 length is 13 residues. Amplification targeted TCR beta CDR3 regions from RNA transcripts. Using the HTBI primer set, a first-round RT-PCR was run on the TCR CDR3. TCRdb reanalysed the multiplex PCR reads using MiXCR and keeps one entry per CDR3 protein. The table lists about 420,000 distinct CDR3 sequences, around a sixth of them singletons.

The chain uses TRBV18 and TRBJ1-2; no definite D call. What was sequenced was blood. The sequence derives from a woman aged 18-29 years with Graves' hyperthyroidism. The CDR3, as DNA: TGTGCCAGCTCGGCTGAGGGTAGCTATGGCTACACCTTC. It yields the protein CASSAEGSYGYTF.